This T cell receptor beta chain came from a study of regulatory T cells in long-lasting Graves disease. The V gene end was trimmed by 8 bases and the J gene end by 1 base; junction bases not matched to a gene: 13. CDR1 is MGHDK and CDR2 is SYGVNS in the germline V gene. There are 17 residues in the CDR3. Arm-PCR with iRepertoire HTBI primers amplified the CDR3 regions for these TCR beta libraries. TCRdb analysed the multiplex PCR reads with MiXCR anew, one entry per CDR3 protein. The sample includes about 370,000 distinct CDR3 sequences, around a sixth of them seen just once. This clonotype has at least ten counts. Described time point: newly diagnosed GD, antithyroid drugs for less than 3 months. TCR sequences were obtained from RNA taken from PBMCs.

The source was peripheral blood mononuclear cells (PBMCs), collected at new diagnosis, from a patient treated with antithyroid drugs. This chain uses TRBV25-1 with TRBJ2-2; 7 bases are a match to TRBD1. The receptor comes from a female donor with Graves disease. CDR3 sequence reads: CASEGQEGFWNTGELFF. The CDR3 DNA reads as TGTGCCAGCGAAGGACAGGAAGGTTTTTGGAACACCGGGGAGCTGTTTTTT.